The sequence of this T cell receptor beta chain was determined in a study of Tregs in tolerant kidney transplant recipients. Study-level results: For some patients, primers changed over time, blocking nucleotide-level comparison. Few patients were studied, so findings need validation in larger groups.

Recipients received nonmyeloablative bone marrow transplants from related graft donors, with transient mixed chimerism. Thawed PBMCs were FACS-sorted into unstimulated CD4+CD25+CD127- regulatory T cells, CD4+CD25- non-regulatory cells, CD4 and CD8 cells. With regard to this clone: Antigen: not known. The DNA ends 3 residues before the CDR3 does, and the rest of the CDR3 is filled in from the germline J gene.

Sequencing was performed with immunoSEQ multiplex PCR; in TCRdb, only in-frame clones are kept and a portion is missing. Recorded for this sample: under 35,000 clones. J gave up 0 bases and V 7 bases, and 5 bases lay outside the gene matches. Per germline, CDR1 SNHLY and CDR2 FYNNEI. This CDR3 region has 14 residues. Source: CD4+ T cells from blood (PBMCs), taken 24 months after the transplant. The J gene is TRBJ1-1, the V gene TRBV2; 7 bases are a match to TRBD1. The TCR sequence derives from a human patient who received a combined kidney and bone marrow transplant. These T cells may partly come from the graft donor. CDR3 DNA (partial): TGTGCCAGCATCGGGACAGCTATGAACACTGAA. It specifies CASIGTAMNTE. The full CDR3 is CASIGTAMNTEAFF.